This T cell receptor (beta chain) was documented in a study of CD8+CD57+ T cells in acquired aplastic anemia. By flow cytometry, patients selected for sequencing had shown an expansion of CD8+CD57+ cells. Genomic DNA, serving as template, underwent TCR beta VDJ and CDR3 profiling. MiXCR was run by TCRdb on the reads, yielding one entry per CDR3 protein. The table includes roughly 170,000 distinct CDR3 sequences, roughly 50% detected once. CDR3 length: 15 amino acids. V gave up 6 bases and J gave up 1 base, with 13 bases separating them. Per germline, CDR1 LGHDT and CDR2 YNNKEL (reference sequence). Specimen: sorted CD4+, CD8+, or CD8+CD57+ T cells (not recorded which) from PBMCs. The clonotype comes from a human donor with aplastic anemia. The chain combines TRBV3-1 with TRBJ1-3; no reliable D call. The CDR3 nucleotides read TGTGCCAGCAGTGTGAACTCGGGGTCTGGAAACACCATATATTTT. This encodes CASSVNSGSGNTIYF.